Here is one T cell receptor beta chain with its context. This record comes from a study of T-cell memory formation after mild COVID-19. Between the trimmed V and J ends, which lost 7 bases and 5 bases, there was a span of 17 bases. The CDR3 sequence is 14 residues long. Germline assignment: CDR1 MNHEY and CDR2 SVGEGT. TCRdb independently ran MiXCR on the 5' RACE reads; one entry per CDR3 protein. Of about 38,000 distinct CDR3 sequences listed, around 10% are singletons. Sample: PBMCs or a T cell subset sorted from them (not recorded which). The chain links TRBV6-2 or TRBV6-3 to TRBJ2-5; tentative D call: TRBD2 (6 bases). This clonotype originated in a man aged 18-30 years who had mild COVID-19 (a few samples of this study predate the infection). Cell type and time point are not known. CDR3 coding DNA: TGTGCCAGCACTGGGACTTCTCGTTTGGAGACCCAGTACTTC. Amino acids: CASTGTSRLETQYF.